This T cell receptor beta chain was identified in a study of blood T cells in healthy people across ages. Using a J-beta primer mix together with a sample-barcoded 5' primer, a second PCR was run for roughly 7 to 12 cycles. MiXCR, applied by TCRdb to the 5' RACE reads, yields one record per CDR3 protein. In the table there are a few hundred thousand distinct CDR3 sequences, about 26% of which are singletons. The ends were cut back, 3 bases at V and 0 bases at J, with 11 bases in the middle. This CDR3 region has 15 residues. CDR1 SEHNR and CDR2 FQNEAQ come from the germline V gene (reference sequence). Notes on the study in general: Aged donors had fewer naive CD4+ cells and lower diversity than long-lived donors. Roughly linear age-related decline in beta diversity appeared, significant by age about 40.

Comment on this clonotype: Its antigen remains unidentified.

Separately, the same data were catalogued under a study of T cells of mothers and their children. That work adds: Sequencing got over 9.5 million TCR beta CDR3 reads from each mother and a few million from each child.

Input material: blood. This sequence was found in a boy aged 2 to 10 in good health. The chain couples TRBV7-9 to TRBJ2-5, with D perhaps TRBD1 or TRBD2 (5 bases each). CDR3 nucleotide sequence: TGTGCCAGCAGCTTTACCGGGGACCACCAAGAGACCCAGTACTTC. This translates into CASSFTGDHQETQYF.